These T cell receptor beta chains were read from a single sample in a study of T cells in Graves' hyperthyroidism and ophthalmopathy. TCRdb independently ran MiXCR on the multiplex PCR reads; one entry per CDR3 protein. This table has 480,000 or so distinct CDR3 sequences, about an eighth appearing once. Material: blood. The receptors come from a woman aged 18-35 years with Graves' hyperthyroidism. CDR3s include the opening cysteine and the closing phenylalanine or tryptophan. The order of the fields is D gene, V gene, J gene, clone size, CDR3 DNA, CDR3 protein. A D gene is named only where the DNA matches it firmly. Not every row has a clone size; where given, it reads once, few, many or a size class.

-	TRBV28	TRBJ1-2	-	TGTGCCAGCAGCTGGGGGGGCGCCGCGATAATGGGGAGCTACACCTTC	CASSWGGAAIMGSYTF
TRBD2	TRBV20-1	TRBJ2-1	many	TGCAGTGCTAGAGACCCGGACCTCGGGAGGGGAAATGAGCAGTTCTTC	CSARDPDLGRGNEQFF
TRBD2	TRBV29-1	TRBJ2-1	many	TGCAGCGTTGAAGATGGCGCAGGACTAGCGGGAGGGGATGAGCAGTTCTTC	CSVEDGAGLAGGDEQFF
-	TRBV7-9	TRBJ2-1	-	TGTGCCAGTAAGGAGTCCGTAACGAATGAGCAGTTCTTC	CASKESVTNEQFF
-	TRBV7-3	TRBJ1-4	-	TGTGCCAGCAGCTTAACCCCCGGTTCGGGAAAACTGTTTTTT	CASSLTPGSGKLFF
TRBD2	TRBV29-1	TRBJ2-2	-	TGCAGCGTTGAGGGTCTTAGCGGGACCGGGGAGCTGTTTTTT	CSVEGLSGTGELFF
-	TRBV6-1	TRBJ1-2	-	TGTGCCAGCAGCAGGACAGAGCCTTATAACTATGGCTACACCTTC	CASSRTEPYNYGYTF
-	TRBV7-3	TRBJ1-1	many	TGTGCCAGCAGCTTAAAGGCGGCGGGACAAGAAATCGAAGCTTTCTTT	CASSLKAAGQEIEAFF
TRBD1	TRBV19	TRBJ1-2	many	TGTGCCAGTAGTACACAGGGGGCAGCTGCTGGCTACACCTTC	CASSTQGAAAGYTF
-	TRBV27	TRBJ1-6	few	TGTGCCAGCAGTTTCTCGGACGGAAATTCACCCCTCCACTTT	CASSFSDGNSPLHF
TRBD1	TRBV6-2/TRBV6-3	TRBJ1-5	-	TGTGCCAGCAGTCGAAACTACCCGGGACAGCATAATCAGCCCCAGCATTTT	CASSRNYPGQHNQPQHF
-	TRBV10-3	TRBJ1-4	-	TGTGCCATCAGTGCTCAGAAGGCGGCAACTAATGAAAAACTGTTTTTT	CAISAQKAATNEKLFF
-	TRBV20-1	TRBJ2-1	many	TGCAGTGCTAAACCCCGGGAGCTCAATGAGCAGTTCTTC	CSAKPRELNEQFF
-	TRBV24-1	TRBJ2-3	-	TGTGCCACCGGAGGGGGCTTGGGCACAGATACGCAGTATTTT	CATGGGLGTDTQYF
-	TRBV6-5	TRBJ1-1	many	TGTGCCAGCAGTTACTCGAGTGGGGGATCCGGCACTGAAGCTTTCTTT	CASSYSSGGSGTEAFF
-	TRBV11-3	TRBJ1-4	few	TGTGCCAGCAGCCCCCCCTTTGGGAGCTCAACTAATGAAAAACTGTTTTTT	CASSPPFGSSTNEKLFF
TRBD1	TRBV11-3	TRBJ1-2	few	TGTGCCAGCAGCTGGGGGGGTGGGACAGGTGAATCTAACTATGGCTACACCTTC	CASSWGGGTGESNYGYTF
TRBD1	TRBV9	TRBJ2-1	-	TGTGCCAGCAGCGAGCCCCGGACAGGGAAATACAATGAGCAGTTCTTC	CASSEPRTGKYNEQFF
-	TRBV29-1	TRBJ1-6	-	TGCAGCGTTAGAGATCCCAATTCACCCCTCCACTTT	CSVRDPNSPLHF
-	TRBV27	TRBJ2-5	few	TGTGCCAGCAGTTTCCGGAGCCGCTGGGAGACCCAGTACTTC	CASSFRSRWETQYF
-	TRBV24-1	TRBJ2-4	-	TGTGCCACCAGTGATTTTAGGGGGGGGGCTAGGGACATTCAGTACTTC	CATSDFRGGARDIQYF
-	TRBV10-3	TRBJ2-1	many	TGTGCCATCAGAGCTAGCGAATACAATGAGCAGTTCTTC	CAIRASEYNEQFF
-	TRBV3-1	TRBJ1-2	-	TGTGCCAGCAGCCAAGGTTGGGACTATGGCTACACCTTC	CASSQGWDYGYTF
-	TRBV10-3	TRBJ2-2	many	TGTGCCATCCTCGGCGCGTCGGGCACCGGGGAGCTGTTTTTT	CAILGASGTGELFF
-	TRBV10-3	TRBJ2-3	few	TGTGCCATCAGTGGGACGGGAACTGGCACAGATACGCAGTATTTT	CAISGTGTGTDTQYF
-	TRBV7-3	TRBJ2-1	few	TGTGCCAGCAAGAGAGACAGTCTTTACAATGAGCAGTTCTTC	CASKRDSLYNEQFF
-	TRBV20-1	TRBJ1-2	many	TGCAGTGCTAGAGTCGGGGGGGGGAGGTCCTATGGCTACACCTTC	CSARVGGGRSYGYTF
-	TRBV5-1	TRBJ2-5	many	TGCGCCAGCAGCTCCCGACTGGCCCGAGAGACCCAGTACTTC	CASSSRLARETQYF
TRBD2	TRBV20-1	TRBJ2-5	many	TGCAGTGCTCCCGGACTAGCGAAAGAGACCCAGTACTTC	CSAPGLAKETQYF
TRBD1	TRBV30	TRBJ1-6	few	TGTGCCTGGCGGGGACAGGGAAACTTCGGACCCCTCCACTTT	CAWRGQGNFGPLHF
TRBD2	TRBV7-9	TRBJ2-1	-	TGTGCCAGCAGCCCCGGGGGGGCAAGGAATGAGCAGTTCTTC	CASSPGGARNEQFF
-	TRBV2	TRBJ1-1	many	TGTGCCAGCAGTGAAAGGGCGGAAGCTTTCTTT	CASSERAEAFF
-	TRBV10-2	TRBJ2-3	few	TGCGCCAGCAGTGAGGGGACCTACCAGTATTTT	CASSEGTYQYF
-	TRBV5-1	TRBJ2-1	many	TGTGCCAGCAGTCCTTACAGCTCCTACAATGAGCAGTTCTTC	CASSPYSSYNEQFF
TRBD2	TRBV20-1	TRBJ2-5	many	TGCAGTGCTAGGCATCCTAGCGGGAGCGAGGAGACCCAGTACTTC	CSARHPSGSEETQYF
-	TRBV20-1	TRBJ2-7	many	TGCAGTGCTAGAGATCTAGGTAGCGCTAACTACGAGCAGTACTTC	CSARDLGSANYEQYF
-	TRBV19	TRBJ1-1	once	TGTGCCAGTAGGTGGACATACGTCGCCACTGAAGCTTTCTTT	CASRWTYVATEAFF
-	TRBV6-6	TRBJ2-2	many	TGTGCCAGCAGTTACGAAGACACCGGGGAGCTGTTTTTT	CASSYEDTGELFF
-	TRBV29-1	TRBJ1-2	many	TGCAGCGCTCAGGGGACCAACTATGGCTACACCTTC	CSAQGTNYGYTF
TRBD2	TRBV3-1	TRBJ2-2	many	TGTGCCAGCAGCCTGGGATTCGGGGGGACCGGGGAGCTGTTTTTT	CASSLGFGGTGELFF
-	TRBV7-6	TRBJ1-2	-	TGTGCCAGCAGCTTAGAGAAAGGGCGGCCGACCTTC	CASSLEKGRPTF
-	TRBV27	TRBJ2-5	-	TGTGCCAGCAGTCCTCTGACGGGCCAAGAGACCCAGTACTTC	CASSPLTGQETQYF
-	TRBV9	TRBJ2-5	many	TGTGCCAGCAGCCCCGCCGGTCGCCAAGAGACCCAGTACTTC	CASSPAGRQETQYF
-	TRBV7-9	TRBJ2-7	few	TGTGCCAGCACCGACCGGGAGTCCTACGAGCAGTACTTC	CASTDRESYEQYF
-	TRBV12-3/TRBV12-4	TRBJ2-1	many	TGTGCCAGCAATAAAATAGCGGAAAACTCCTACAATGAGCAGTTCTTC	CASNKIAENSYNEQFF
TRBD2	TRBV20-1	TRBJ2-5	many	TGCAGTGCTAGTTATGGACTAGCGACAGAGACCCAGTACTTC	CSASYGLATETQYF
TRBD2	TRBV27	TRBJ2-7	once	TGTGCCAGCAGTTTCCTGGTTGGCGGGAGGGGACACTACGAGCAGTACTTC	CASSFLVGGRGHYEQYF
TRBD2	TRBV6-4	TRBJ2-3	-	TGTGCCAGCAGTGTTGTAGCGGGAGCCACAGATACGCAGTATTTT	CASSVVAGATDTQYF
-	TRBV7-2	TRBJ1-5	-	TGTGCCAGCAGCTTATCTGGGGGGAGCAATCAGCCCCAGCATTTT	CASSLSGGSNQPQHF
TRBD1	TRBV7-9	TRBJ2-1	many	TGTGCCAGCAGCAAAAGGCGGGACAGGGAGTATGAGCAGTTCTTC	CASSKRRDREYEQFF
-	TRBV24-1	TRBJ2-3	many	TGTGCCACCAGTGCCTCACCAGGGAAGTCACATACGCAGTATTTT	CATSASPGKSHTQYF
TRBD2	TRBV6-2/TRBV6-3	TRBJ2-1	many	TGTGCCAGCAGTTACACCCATGTAGCGGGAGGGCGGCAGTTCTTC	CASSYTHVAGGRQFF
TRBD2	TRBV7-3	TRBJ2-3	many	TGTGCCAGCAGCTGGGGACTAGCCCTTAGCACAGATACGCAGTATTTT	CASSWGLALSTDTQYF
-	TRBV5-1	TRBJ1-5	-	TGCGCCAGCAGTGGCCTAACTAGGTACCCTACGCTGAGCAATCAGCCCCAGCATTTT	CASSGLTRYPTLSNQPQHF
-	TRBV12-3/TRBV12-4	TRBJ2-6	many	TGTGCCAGCAGTTTCGAGACTGGGGCCAACGTCCTGACTTTC	CASSFETGANVLTF
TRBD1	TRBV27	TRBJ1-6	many	TGTGCCAGCAGTTTAAACCCGGGACAGCTTCGGCTACCCCTCCACTTT	CASSLNPGQLRLPLHF
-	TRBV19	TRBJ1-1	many	TGTGCCAGTAGTATACAAGACGTCGGGTCCGCTGAAGCTTTCTTT	CASSIQDVGSAEAFF
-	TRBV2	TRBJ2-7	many	TGTGCCAGATCGGATGGGGCCTACGAGCAGTACTTC	CARSDGAYEQYF